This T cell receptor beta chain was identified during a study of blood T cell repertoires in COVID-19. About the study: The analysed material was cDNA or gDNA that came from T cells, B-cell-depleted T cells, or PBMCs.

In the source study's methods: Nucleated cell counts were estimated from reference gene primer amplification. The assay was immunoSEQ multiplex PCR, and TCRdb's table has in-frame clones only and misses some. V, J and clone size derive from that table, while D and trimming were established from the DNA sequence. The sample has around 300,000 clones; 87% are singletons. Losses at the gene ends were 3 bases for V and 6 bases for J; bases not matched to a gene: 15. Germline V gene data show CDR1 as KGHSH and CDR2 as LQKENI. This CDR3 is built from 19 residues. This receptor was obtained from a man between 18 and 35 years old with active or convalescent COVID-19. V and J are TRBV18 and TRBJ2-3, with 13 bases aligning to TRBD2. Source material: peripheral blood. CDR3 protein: CASSPLPKTSGGAVDTQYF. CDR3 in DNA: TGTGCCAGCTCACCGCTCCCCAAAACTAGCGGGGGGGCCGTGGATACGCAGTATTTT.